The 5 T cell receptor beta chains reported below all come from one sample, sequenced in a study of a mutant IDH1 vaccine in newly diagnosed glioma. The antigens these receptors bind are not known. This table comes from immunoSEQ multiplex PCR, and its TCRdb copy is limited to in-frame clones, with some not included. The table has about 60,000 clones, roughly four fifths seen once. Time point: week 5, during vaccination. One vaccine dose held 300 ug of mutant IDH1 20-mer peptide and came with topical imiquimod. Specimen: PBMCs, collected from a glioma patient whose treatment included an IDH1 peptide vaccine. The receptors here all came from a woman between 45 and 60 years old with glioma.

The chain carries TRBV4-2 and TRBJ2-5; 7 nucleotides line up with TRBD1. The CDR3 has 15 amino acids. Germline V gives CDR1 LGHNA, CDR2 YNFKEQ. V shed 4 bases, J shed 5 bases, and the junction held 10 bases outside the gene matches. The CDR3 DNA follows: TGTGCCAGCAGCCGAGAAGACAGGGCAGGGGAGACCCAGTACTTC. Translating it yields CASSREDRAGETQYF.

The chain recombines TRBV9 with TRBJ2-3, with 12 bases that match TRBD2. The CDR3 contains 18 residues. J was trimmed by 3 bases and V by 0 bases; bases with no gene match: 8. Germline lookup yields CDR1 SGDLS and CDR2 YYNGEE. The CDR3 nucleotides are TGTGCCAGCAGCGTAGCTCCCGGACTAGCGGGGAATACAGATACGCAGTATTTT. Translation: CASSVAPGLAGNTDTQYF. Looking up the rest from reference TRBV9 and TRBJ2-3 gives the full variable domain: DSGVTQTPKHLITATGQRVTLRCSPRSGDLSVYWYQQSLDQGLQFLIQYYNGEERAKGNILERFSAQQFPDLHSELNLSSLELGDSALYFCASSVAPGLAGNTDTQYFGPGTRLTVL.

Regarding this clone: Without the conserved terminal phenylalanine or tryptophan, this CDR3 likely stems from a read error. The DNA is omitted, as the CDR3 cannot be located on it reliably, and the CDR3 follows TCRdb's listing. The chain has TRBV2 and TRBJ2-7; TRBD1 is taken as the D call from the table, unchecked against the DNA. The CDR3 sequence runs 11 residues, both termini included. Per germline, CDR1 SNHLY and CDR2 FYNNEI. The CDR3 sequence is CASSEAGTRKI.

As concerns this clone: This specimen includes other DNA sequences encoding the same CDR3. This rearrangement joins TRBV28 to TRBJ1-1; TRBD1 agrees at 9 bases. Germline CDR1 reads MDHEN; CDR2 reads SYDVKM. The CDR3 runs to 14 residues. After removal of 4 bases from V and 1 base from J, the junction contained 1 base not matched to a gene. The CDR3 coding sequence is TGTGCCAGCAGTTCGGGACAGGGGAACACTGAAGCTTTCTTT. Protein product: CASSSGQGNTEAFF. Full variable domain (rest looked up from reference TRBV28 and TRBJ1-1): DVKVTQSSRYLVKRTGEKVFLECVQDMDHENMFWYRQDPGLGLRLIYFSYDVKMKEKGDIPEGYSVSREKKERFSLILESASTNQTSMYLCASSSGQGNTEAFFGQGTRLTVV.

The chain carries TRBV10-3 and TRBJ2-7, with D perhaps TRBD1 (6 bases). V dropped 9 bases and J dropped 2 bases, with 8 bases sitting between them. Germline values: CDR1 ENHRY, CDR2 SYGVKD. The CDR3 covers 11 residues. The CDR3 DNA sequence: TGTGCCATACAGGGCGCCTACGAGCAGTACTTC. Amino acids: CAIQGAYEQYF.